This TCR beta chain was recorded in a study of cytomegalovirus exposure and HLA in healthy donors. Study-level information: An early release of data contained 70 million to 95 million unique TCRs, which came from HLA-typed donors. General study points: Further analysis was carried out later, and it showed several of the most significant clusters appearing linked to common viral pathogens.

The table lists this clone with a few counts. The antigen is not known. Donors had nominal health at sampling but likely had unrecorded immune exposures. CDR1 and CDR2 (germline): SGHNT, YYREEE (reference sequence). Between the trimmed V and J ends, which lost 0 bases and 2 bases, there was a span of 8 bases. This CDR3 region has 14 residues. A multiplex PCR was run with 60 Vbeta primers and 13 Jbeta primers. The method was immunoSEQ multiplex PCR; TCRdb's version includes in-frame clones alone and lacks a portion of them. The sample lists 140,000 to 150,000 clones; 76% were seen once. This receptor was taken from a woman in her forties in good health and CMV-seronegative. The sequencing input was PBMCs. The chain couples TRBV5-4 to TRBJ1-2; TRBD1 is a possible D gene (5 bases). CDR3 bases: TGTGCCAGCAGCTTGGATCCAGGGAACTATGGCTACACCTTC. It translates to CASSLDPGNYGYTF. The variable domain in full, with the rest retrieved from reference TRBV5-4 and TRBJ1-2, is ETGVTQSPTHLIKTRGQQVTLRCSSQSGHNTVSWYQQALGQGPQFIFQYYREEENGRGNFPPRFSGLQFPNYSSELNVNALELDDSALYLCASSLDPGNYGYTFGSGTRLTVV.